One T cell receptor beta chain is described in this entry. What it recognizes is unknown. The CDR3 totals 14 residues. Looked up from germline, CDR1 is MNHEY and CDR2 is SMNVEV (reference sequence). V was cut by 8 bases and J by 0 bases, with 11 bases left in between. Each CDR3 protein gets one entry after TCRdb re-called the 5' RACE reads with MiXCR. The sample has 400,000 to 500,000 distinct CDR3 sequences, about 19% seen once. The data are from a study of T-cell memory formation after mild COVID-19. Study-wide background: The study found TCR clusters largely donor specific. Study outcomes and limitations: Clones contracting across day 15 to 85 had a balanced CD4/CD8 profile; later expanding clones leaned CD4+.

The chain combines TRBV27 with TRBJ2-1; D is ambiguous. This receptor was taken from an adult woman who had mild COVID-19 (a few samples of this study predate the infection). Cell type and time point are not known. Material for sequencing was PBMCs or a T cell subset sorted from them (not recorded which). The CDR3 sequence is CASSGFGSYNEQFF. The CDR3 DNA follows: TGTGCCAGCTCTGGATTCGGCTCCTACAATGAGCAGTTCTTC.